This TCR beta chain was captured in a study of cytomegalovirus exposure and HLA in healthy donors. Looked up from germline, CDR1 is SNHLY and CDR2 is FYNNEI. With 5 bases removed from V and 6 bases from J, the gap between germline ends came to 11 bases. The CDR3 covers 12 residues. The method was immunoSEQ multiplex PCR; TCRdb's version includes in-frame clones alone and lacks a portion of them. The sample contains around 120,000 clones, 88% of which appear only once. The sample consisted of PBMCs. The receptor was derived from a man aged 18-30 years in good health and CMV-seropositive. This rearrangement joins TRBV2 to TRBJ2-7, with a possible D match to TRBD1 (6 bases). The CDR3 region is CASSYRVSEQYF. The CDR3, as DNA: TGTGCCAGCAGTTACAGGGTATCCGAGCAGTACTTC.